This T cell receptor (beta chain) came from a study of long-term antiretroviral therapy in people with HIV (dated by TCRdb to the early 2020s). About the study as a whole: The earliest samples were collected roughly a decade before the 2015 WHO recommendation for immediate ART, at a time when ART was usually postponed until CD4 counts fell. A retrospective serial study tested whether changes in peripheral blood TRB repertoire composition and diversity were associated with ART initiation and durable HIV suppression. Of the roughly 32 participants with HIV, approximately 11 were female. No cross-contamination during QIAcube processing was shown when test extractions of a monoclonal T-cell line were performed alongside some 33 polyclonal samples. A total of 150 to 200 cryopreserved PBMC samples were contributed to the cohort by 30 adults with confirmed HIV infection, with samples collected serially over a mean of approximately six years (range 1-12).

Points the paper makes about the study in general: Compared with controls, HIV repertoires had narrower CDR3 length ranges, and the network structure pointed to an antigen-experienced repertoire that shifted only slightly toward naive after ART. Expanded TRB clones identified before ART initiation dominated the repertoire across all time points, though the dominance fluctuated and decreased in many PLHIV after ART. The samples span the years 2004 to 2017, and the ART regimens used at that time may not be as effective as current regimens. A significant increase in TRB diversity was found to be associated with ART initiation, although TRB diversity was observed to remain significantly below that of transplant donor controls even after long-term ART. Because PBMC availability was limited, only the TCR beta chain was sequenced, with no alpha chain pairing. Because cell numbers in pre-ART samples were limited, unsorted PBMC were profiled instead of sorted CD4+ and CD8+ T cells. Inferences about post-ART repertoire changes were limited because no data were available on ART adherence, viral resistance or therapy changes.

To be included, a participant needed at least one PBMC sample from before ART initiation plus at least two post-ART samples. All participants with HIV were treated in the United States of America. Before DNA extraction, cryopreserved samples of roughly 0.95-10 million PBMC were thawed and washed. At the time of the earliest PBMC sample for each participant with HIV, ages ranged from 23 to 54 years. Each participant contributed PBMC samples from 1-4 timepoints before ART initiation and 2-8 timepoints after ART initiation, with a median of 7 samples. For every participant, serial HIV viral load, CD4+ T-cell count, ART history and demographic data were obtained. Genomic DNA was extracted from unsorted PBMC with a Qiagen kit on a QIAcube, processed in batches of 12 samples. The immunoSEQ hsTCRB v3.0 assay was used at survey level resolution to sequence the TRB variable region. A depth of roughly 35,000-50,000 T-cell genomes per sample was targeted for TRB sequencing. An Illumina MiSeq with a v3 150-cycle kit was used to sequence the pooled TRB libraries. In the authors' own workflow: Repertoire analysis ran in R within a reproducible Nextflow workflow covering QC, data transformation and analysis. LymphoSeq2, an R package for exploring AIRR-Seq data, was used to implement custom analyses. Four samples that yielded fewer than 5000 total TRB sequences were excluded, so that around 190 HIV repertoires were analyzed. Among the 180 or so HIV repertoires that were kept, around 60 were collected before ART initiation and over 120 were collected after ART initiation. Repertoires were downsampled to 5000 TRB nucleotide sequences, and summary statistics were averaged over 100 downsampling iterations. The analysis kept only TRB sequences whose CDR3 regions were at least seven amino acids long. Diversity was measured with a Shannon entropy-derived clonality score and the Gini coefficient. In repertoire networks, the top 5000 CDR3 amino acid sequences were linked whenever an edit distance of one separated two sequences. Antigen specificity groups and MHC restriction were predicted for TRB CDR3 amino acid sequences with GLIPH2. Known CMV, EBV, HIV or tissue antigen associations were flagged by matching CDR3 amino acid sequences against VDJdb and McPAS-TCR. Pre-ART, post-ART and control groups were compared with Wilcoxon signed-rank tests and Holm-Bonferroni correction. Here the immuneACCESS table is served through TCRdb, limited to in-frame sequences with V and J called. Missing clones are a known gap in these copies; in checked studies unresolved V genes cover under half, and the rest lacks a known reason. V, J and clone size derive from that table, while D and trimming were established from the DNA sequence. The sample data list 25,000 to 30,000 clones, and 70% to 90% of these were observed just once. In total, the top ten clones hold more than 7% of the sample.

The CDR3 has 15 amino acids, counting the end cysteine and phenylalanine. Here the CDR3 DNA is all that survives: 45 bases in frame from base 1. The germline V gene (reference sequence) specifies SGHNT as CDR1 and YYREEE as CDR2. Trimmed from V: 1 base; trimmed from J: 7 bases; junction bases lacking a gene match: 4. A note on this clone: What this receptor recognizes is not known. Base qualities were left out, and no much larger clone turns up one base away.

The rearrangement joined TRBV5-4 to TRBJ1-6, with 8 bases in between that match TRBD1. The sequence was collected from a man in his forties with HIV. The sequenced sample was unsorted PBMCs, obtained around 5 years after starting antiretroviral therapy. The nucleotide sequence is TGTGCCAGCAGCTTGCCAGGGGGCGGGAATTCACCCCTCCACTTT. Its translation reads: CASSLPGGGNSPLHF.